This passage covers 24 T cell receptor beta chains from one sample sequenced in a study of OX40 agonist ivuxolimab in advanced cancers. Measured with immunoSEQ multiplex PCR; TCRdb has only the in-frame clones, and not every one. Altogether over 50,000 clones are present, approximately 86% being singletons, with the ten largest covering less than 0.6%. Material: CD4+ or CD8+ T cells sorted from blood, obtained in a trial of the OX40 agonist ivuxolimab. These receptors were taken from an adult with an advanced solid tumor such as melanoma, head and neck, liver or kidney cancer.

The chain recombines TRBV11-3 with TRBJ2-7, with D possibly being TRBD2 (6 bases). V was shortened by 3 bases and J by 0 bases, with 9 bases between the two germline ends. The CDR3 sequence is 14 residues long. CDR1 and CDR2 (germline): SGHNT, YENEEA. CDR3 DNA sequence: TGTGCCAGCAGCTTGGGTAGCGGCTCCTACGAGCAGTACTTC. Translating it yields CASSLGSGSYEQYF.

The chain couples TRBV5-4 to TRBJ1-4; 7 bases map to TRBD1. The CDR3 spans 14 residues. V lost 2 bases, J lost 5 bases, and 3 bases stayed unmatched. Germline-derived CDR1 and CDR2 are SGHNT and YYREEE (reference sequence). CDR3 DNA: TGTGCCAGCAGCTTACGAGGGGGCAATGAAAAACTGTTTTTT. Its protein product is CASSLRGGNEKLFF. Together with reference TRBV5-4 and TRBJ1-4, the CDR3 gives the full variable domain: ETGVTQSPTHLIKTRGQQVTLRCSSQSGHNTVSWYQQALGQGPQFIFQYYREEENGRGNFPPRFSGLQFPNYSSELNVNALELDDSALYLCASSLRGGNEKLFFGSGTQLSVL.

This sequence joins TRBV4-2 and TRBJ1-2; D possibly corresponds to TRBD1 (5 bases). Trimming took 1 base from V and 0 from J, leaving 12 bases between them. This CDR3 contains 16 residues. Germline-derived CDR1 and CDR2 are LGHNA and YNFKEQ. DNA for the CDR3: TGTGCCAGCAGCCAAGGAATCTCAGGGTCTAACTATGGCTACACCTTC. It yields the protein CASSQGISGSNYGYTF.

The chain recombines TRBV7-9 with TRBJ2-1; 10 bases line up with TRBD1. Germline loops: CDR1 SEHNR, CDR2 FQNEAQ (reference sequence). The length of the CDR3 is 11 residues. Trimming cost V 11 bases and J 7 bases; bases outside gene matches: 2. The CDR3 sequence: CAGDRGNEQFF. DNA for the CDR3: TGTGCCGGGGACAGGGGAAATGAGCAGTTCTTC.

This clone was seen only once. CDR3 bases: TGTGCCAGCAGCTTAGAGGGGGGCATGAACACTGAAGCTTTCTTT. Residues: CASSLEGGMNTEAFF. The genes are TRBV7-2 and TRBJ1-1, with D perhaps TRBD1 (6 bases). CDR1 SGHTA and CDR2 FQGNSA come from the germline V gene. V was shortened by 1 base and J by 0 bases, with 9 bases between the two germline ends. The CDR3 has 15 residues.

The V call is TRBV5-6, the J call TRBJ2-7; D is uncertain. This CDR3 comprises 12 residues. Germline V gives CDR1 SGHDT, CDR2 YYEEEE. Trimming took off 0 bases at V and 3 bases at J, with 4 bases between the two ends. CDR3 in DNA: TGTGCCAGCAGCTTGGTAGGCTACGAGCAGTACTTC. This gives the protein CASSLVGYEQYF.

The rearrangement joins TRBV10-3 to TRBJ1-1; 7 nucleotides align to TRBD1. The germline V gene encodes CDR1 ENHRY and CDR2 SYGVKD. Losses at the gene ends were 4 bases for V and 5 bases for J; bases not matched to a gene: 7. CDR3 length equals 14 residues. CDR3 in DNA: TGTGCCATCAGTGGGGACAGTGAGGGGACTGAAGCTTTCTTT. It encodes CAISGDSEGTEAFF.

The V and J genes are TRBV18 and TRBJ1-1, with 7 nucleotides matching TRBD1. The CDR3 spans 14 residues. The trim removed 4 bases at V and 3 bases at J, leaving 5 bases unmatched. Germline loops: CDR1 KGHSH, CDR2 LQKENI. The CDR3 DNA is TGTGCCAGCTCACGGGACAGCTTAGACACTGAAGCTTTCTTT. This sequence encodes CASSRDSLDTEAFF. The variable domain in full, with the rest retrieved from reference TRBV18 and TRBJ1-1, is NAGVMQNPRHLVRRRGQEARLRCSPMKGHSHVYWYRQLPEEGLKFMVYLQKENIIDESGMPKERFSAEFPKEGPSILRIQQVVRGDSAAYFCASSRDSLDTEAFFGQGTRLTVV.

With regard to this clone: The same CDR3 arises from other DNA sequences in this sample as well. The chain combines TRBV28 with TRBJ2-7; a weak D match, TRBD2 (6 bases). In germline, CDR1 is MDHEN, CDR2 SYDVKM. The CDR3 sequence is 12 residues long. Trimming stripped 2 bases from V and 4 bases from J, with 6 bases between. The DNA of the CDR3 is TGTGCCAGCAGTTTAGCGGGGTACGAGCAGTACTTC. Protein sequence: CASSLAGYEQYF.

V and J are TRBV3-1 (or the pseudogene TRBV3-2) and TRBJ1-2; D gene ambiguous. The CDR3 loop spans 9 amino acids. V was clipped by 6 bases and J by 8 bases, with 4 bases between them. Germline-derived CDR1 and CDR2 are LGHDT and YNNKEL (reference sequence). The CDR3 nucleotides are TGTGCCAGCAGGCTCGGCTACACCTTC. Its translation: CASRLGYTF.

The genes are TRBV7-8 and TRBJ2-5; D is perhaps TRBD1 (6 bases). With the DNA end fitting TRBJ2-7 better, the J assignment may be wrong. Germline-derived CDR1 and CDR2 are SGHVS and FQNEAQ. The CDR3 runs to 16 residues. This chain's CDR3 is CASSTPRGAGEYEQYF. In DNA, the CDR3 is TGTGCCAGCAGCACCCCGCGAGGGGCAGGGGAGTACGAGCAGTACTTC.

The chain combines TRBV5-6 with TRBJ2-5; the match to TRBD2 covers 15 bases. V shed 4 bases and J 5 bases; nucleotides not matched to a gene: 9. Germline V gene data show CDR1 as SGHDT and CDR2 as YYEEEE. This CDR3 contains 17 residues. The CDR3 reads CASSPRGLAGGRETQYF. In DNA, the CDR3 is TGTGCCAGCAGCCCCAGGGGACTAGCGGGAGGAAGGGAGACCCAGTACTTC. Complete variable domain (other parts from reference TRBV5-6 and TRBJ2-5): DAGVTQSPTHLIKTRGQQVTLRCSPKSGHDTVSWYQQALGQGPQFIFQYYEEEERQRGNFPDRFSGHQFPNYSSELNVNALLLGDSALYLCASSPRGLAGGRETQYFGPGTRLLVL.

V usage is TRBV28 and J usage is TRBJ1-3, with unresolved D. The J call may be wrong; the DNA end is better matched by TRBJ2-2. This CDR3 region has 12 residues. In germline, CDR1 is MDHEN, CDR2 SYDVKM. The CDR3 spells CASSWNTGELFF. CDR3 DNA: TGTGCCAGCAGTTGGAACACCGGGGAGCTGTTTTTT.

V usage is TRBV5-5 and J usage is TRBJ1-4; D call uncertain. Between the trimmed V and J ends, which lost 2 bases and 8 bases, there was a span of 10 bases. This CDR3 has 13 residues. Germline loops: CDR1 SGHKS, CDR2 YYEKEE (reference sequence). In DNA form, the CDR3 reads TGTGCCAGCAGCTTTGGGCCGACAGAAAAACTGTTTTTT. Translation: CASSFGPTEKLFF.

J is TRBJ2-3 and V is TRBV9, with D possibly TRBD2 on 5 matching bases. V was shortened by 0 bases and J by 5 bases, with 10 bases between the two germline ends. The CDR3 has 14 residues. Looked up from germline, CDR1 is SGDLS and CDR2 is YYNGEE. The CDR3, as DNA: TGTGCCAGCAGCGTAGGGGGAGTTGGAGATACGCAGTATTTT. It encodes CASSVGGVGDTQYF.

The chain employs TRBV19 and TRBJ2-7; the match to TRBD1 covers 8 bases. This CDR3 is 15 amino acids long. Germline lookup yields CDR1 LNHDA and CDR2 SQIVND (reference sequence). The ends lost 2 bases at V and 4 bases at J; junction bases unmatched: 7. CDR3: CASSITGQGWYEQYF. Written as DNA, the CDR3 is TGTGCCAGTAGTATAACAGGACAGGGCTGGTACGAGCAGTACTTC.

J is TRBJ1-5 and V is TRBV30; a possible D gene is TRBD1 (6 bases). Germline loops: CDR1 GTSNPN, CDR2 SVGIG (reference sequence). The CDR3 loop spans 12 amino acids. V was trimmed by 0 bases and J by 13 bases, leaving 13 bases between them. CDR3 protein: CAWSVTGGRQHF. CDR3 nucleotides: TGTGCCTGGAGTGTAACGGGGGGCAGGCAGCATTTT.

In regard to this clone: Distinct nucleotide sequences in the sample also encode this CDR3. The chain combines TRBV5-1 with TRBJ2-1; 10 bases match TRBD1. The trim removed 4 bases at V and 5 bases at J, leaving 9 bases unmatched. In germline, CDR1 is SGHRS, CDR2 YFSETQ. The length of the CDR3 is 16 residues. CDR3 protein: CASSSSGTGAHNEQFF. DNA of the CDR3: TGCGCCAGCAGCAGCTCCGGGACAGGGGCCCACAATGAGCAGTTCTTC.

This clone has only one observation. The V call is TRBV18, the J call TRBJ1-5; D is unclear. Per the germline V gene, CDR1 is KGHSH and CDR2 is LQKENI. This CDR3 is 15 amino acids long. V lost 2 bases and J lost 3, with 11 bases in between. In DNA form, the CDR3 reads TGTGCCAGCTCACCATTAGGAGGAAACAATCAGCCCCAGCATTTT. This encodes CASSPLGGNNQPQHF.

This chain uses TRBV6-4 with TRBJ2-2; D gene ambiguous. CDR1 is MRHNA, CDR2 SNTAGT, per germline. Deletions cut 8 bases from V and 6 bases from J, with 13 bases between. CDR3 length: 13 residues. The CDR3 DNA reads TGTGCCAGCTCCGAAGAAGGTGCCGGGGAGCTGTTTTTT. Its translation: CASSEEGAGELFF.

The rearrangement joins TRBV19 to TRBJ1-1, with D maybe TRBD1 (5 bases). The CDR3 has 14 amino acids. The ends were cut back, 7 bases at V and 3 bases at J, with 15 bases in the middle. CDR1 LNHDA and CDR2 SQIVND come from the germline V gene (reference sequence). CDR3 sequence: CASTLSREYTEAFF. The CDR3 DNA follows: TGTGCCAGTACCCTCTCCAGGGAGTACACTGAAGCTTTCTTT.

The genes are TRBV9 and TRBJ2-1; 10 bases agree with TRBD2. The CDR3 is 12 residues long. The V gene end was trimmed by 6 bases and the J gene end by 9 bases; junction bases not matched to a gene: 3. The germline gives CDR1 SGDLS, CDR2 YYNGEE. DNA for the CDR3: TGTGCCAGCAACAAGCGGGGGGGTGAGCAGTTCTTC. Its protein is CASNKRGGEQFF.

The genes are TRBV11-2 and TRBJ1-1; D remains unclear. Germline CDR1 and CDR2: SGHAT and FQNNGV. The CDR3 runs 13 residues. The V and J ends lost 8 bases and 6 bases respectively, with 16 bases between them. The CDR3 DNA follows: TGTGCCAGCTCGACCCTACCCACGGCTGAAGCTTTCTTT. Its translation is CASSTLPTAEAFF. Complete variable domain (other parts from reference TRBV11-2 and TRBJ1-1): EAGVAQSPRYKIIEKRQSVAFWCNPISGHATLYWYQQILGQGPKLLIQFQNNGVVDDSQLPKDRFSAERLKGVDSTLKIQPAKLEDSAVYLCASSTLPTAEAFFGQGTRLTVV.

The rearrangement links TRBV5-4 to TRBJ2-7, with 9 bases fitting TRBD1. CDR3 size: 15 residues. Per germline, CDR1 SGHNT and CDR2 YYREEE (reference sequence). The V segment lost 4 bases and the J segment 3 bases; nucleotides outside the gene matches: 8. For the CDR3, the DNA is TGTGCCAGCAGCCCGGACAGGGGACCCTACTACGAGCAGTACTTC. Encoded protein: CASSPDRGPYYEQYF.